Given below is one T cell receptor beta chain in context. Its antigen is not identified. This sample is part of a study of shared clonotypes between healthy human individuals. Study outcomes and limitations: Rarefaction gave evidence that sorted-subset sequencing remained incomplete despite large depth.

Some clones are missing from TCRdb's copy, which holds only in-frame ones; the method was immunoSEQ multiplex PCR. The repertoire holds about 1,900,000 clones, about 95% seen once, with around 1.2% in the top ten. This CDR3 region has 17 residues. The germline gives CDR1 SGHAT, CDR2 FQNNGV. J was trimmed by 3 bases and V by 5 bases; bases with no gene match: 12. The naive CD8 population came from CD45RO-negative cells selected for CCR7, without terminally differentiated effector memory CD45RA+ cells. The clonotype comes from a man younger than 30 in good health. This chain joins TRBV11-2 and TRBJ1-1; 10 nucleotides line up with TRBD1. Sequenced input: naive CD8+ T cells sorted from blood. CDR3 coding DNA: TGTGCCAGCAGCCATGCCCCGGGACAGGGGTTGGACACTGAAGCTTTCTTT. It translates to CASSHAPGQGLDTEAFF.